A single sample gave rise to the 21 T cell receptor beta chains below, sequenced in a study of identical twins. TCRdb redid the calling of the 5' RACE reads with MiXCR, one entry per CDR3 protein. The sample lists some 560,000 distinct CDR3 sequences; approximately 10% were seen once. This sample also appeared in a second study, on yellow fever vaccine responses in identical twins.

Specimen: PBMCs. All receptors come from a woman aged 18-29 years in good health.

The gene calls are TRBV24-1 and TRBJ2-5; 12 bases match TRBD2. The junction had 9 bases not matched to a gene; V was cut back by 3 bases and J by 5 bases. CDR3 size: 17 residues. CDR1 KGHDR and CDR2 SFDVKD come from the germline V gene. The CDR3 sequence is CATSDLPGLAGWETQYF. CDR3 DNA sequence: TGTGCCACCAGTGATCTGCCAGGACTAGCGGGATGGGAGACCCAGTACTTC.

This clonotype was found a few times. The chain carries TRBV2 and TRBJ1-1; D remains ambiguous. The germline V gene encodes CDR1 SNHLY and CDR2 FYNNEI. Trimming removed 6 bases at V and 0 bases at J, with 11 bases between. The CDR3 extends over 14 amino acids. The CDR3 coding sequence is TGTGCCAGCAGACAGAGGGCTTTGAACACTGAAGCTTTCTTT. This gives the protein CASRQRALNTEAFF.

The chain has TRBV28 and TRBJ2-1; 11 bases match TRBD2. Trimming at V came to 4 bases and at J to 4 bases, leaving 6 bases not matched to a gene. Germline assignment: CDR1 MDHEN and CDR2 SYDVKM. This CDR3 contains 16 residues. CDR3 in amino acids: CASSYIAGGLYNEQFF. The CDR3 region has the DNA TGTGCCAGCAGTTATATAGCGGGGGGGCTTTACAATGAGCAGTTCTTC. Full variable domain (missing parts from reference TRBV28 and TRBJ2-1): DVKVTQSSRYLVKRTGEKVFLECVQDMDHENMFWYRQDPGLGLRLIYFSYDVKMKEKGDIPEGYSVSREKKERFSLILESASTNQTSMYLCASSYIAGGLYNEQFFGPGTRLTVL.

The V and J genes are TRBV29-1 and TRBJ2-2; either TRBD1 or TRBD2 may fit D (6 bases each). V was pared by 0 bases and J by 7 bases, with 18 bases between. This CDR3 spans 16 amino acids. CDR1 and CDR2 from the germline V gene are SQVTM and ANQGSEA. The CDR3, as DNA: TGCAGCGTTGAAGATGGGGCAGGGGCGGGGATCGGGGAGCTGTTTTTT. Its translation: CSVEDGAGAGIGELFF.

This clonotype came up many times. The chain links TRBV11-1 to TRBJ1-3; a possible D gene is TRBD1 (5 bases). Deletions cut 5 bases from V and 1 base from J, with 18 bases between. The germline V gene has CDR1 SGHAT and CDR2 FQDESV (reference sequence). This CDR3 contains 17 residues. CDR3 residues: CASSKGPQEPSGNTIYF. The DNA for the CDR3 is TGTGCCAGCAGCAAAGGACCACAGGAGCCTTCTGGAAACACCATATATTTT.

The chain combines TRBV4-2 with TRBJ1-2; tentatively, D is TRBD1 (5 bases). The CDR3 is made up of 13 amino acids. The V end was cut by 4 bases, the J end by 8 bases, with 14 bases between. CDR1 and CDR2 from the germline V gene are LGHNA and YNFKEQ. The DNA of the CDR3 is TGTGCCAGCAGCCCCTCTACCAGGGAGGGCTACACCTTC. This codes for CASSPSTREGYTF.

This clonotype has more than one count but fewer than ten. The CDR3 reads CASSLKTGNEQYF. In nucleotides, the CDR3 is TGTGCCAGCAGTCTAAAGACAGGGAACGAGCAGTACTTC. The genes are TRBV12-3 or TRBV12-4 and TRBJ2-7, with 7 positions matching TRBD1. The ends lost 5 bases at V and 5 bases at J; junction bases unmatched: 6. The CDR3 is 13 residues long.

This clonotype was seen more than once but under ten times. V is TRBV18 and J is TRBJ2-3, with a tentative D call TRBD1 (5 bases). Germline assignment: CDR1 KGHSH and CDR2 LQKENI. The CDR3 runs 16 residues. The germline V and J ends were trimmed by 3 bases and 4 bases, with 17 bases remaining between them. The CDR3 sequence: CASSPQDGAAPDTQYF. The CDR3 DNA reads as TGTGCCAGCTCACCGCAGGATGGGGCGGCTCCAGATACGCAGTATTTT.

This clonotype was recorded at least ten times. The chain joins TRBV28 to TRBJ2-4; D is perhaps TRBD1 (6 bases). The CDR3 runs to 14 residues. V lost 4 bases and J 6 bases, leaving 13 bases between the germline ends. Germline V lookup: CDR1 MDHEN, CDR2 SYDVKM. The CDR3 bases are TGTGCCAGCAGTTCCCCGACAGGAGGAAACATTCAGTACTTC. Its translation: CASSSPTGGNIQYF.

V usage is TRBV11-2 and J usage is TRBJ2-3; 11 nucleotides match TRBD1. CDR1 is SGHAT, CDR2 FQNNGV, per germline. V dropped 7 bases and J dropped 2; count of bases not matched to a gene: 5. The CDR3 runs to 15 residues. CDR3: CASTKGQGVTDTQYF. The DNA of the CDR3 is TGTGCCAGCACGAAGGGACAGGGGGTCACAGATACGCAGTATTTT. The entire variable domain, with the rest obtained from reference TRBV11-2 and TRBJ2-3, is as follows: EAGVAQSPRYKIIEKRQSVAFWCNPISGHATLYWYQQILGQGPKLLIQFQNNGVVDDSQLPKDRFSAERLKGVDSTLKIQPAKLEDSAVYLCASTKGQGVTDTQYFGPGTRLTVL.

The sample holds a few counts of this clonotype. The rearrangement joins TRBV6-6 to TRBJ2-1; D might be TRBD1 (6 bases). V was pared by 4 bases and J by 6 bases, with 13 bases between. CDR1 is MNHNY and CDR2 is SVGAGI in the germline V gene (reference sequence). The CDR3 consists of 14 residues. The CDR3 bases are TGTGCCAGCAGTTTCGTACAGGGCGGCAATGAGCAGTTCTTC. This translates into CASSFVQGGNEQFF.

This chain joins TRBV7-6 and TRBJ1-5; the D is unclear. V lost 5 bases to trimming and J lost 1 base, with 9 bases between them. This CDR3 region has 14 residues. The germline gives CDR1 SGHVS, CDR2 FNYEAQ. The DNA of the CDR3 is TGTGCCAGCAGCCCCGACGAGAGCAATCAGCCCCAGCATTTT. Translating it yields CASSPDESNQPQHF.

This clonotype was counted many times. This chain connects TRBV3-1 to TRBJ2-1; D gene unclear. The CDR3 length is 15 residues. V was trimmed by 4 bases and J by 3 bases, leaving 13 bases between them. Germline lookup yields CDR1 LGHDT and CDR2 YNNKEL (reference sequence). CDR3 in amino acids: CASSRGELIYNEQFF. DNA for the CDR3: TGTGCCAGCAGCCGAGGAGAATTAATCTACAATGAGCAGTTCTTC.

This clonotype was seen a handful of times. The chain carries TRBV12-3 or TRBV12-4 and TRBJ2-5; no reliable D call. The V gene lost 5 bases and the J gene lost 2 bases, with 12 bases spanning the gap. The CDR3 totals 14 residues. The CDR3 DNA follows: TGTGCCAGCAGTACTCGTGGCGGACAAGAGACCCAGTACTTC. This gives the protein CASSTRGGQETQYF.

The sample holds a few counts of this clonotype. The genes are TRBV5-6 and TRBJ2-2, with TRBD2 matching over 10 bases. This CDR3 contains 16 residues. Germline V gene sequence: CDR1 SGHDT, CDR2 YYEEEE. Losses at the gene ends were 1 base for V and 5 bases for J; bases not matched to a gene: 5. The CDR3 coding sequence is TGTGCCAGCAGCTTGCAACTAGCGGGAATTACCGGGGAGCTGTTTTTT. The encoded protein is CASSLQLAGITGELFF.

This clonotype occurred many times. The gene calls are TRBV6-5 and TRBJ2-2; weak D call: TRBD1 (6 bases). Germline-derived CDR1 and CDR2 are MNHEY and SVGAGI. V lost 0 bases, J lost 1 base, and 9 bases lay in between. The CDR3 runs to 16 residues. CDR3 residues: CASSYSMTGNTGELFF. Here the CDR3 DNA reads TGTGCCAGCAGTTACTCGATGACAGGGAACACCGGGGAGCTGTTTTTT.

This clonotype was seen only a few times. J is TRBJ2-3 and V is TRBV3-1, with D uncertain. Germline V gives CDR1 LGHDT, CDR2 YNNKEL (reference sequence). The CDR3 is made up of 14 amino acids. V lost 2 bases and J 3 bases, leaving 9 bases between the germline ends. The CDR3 loop is CASSQFSPTDTQYF. CDR3 nucleotide sequence: TGTGCCAGCAGCCAATTCAGCCCGACAGATACGCAGTATTTT.

The chain is built from TRBV29-1 and TRBJ2-1; 7 nucleotides match TRBD2. After removal of 7 bases from V and 8 bases from J, the junction contained 8 bases not matched to a gene. Germline V gives CDR1 SQVTM, CDR2 ANQGSEA. The CDR3 is 12 amino acids. CDR3 sequence reads: CSARTSLDEQFF. CDR3 nucleotide sequence: TGCAGCGCCCGGACTAGTTTGGATGAGCAGTTCTTC.

This clonotype was observed a few times. The genes are TRBV9 and TRBJ2-7; 7 bases are shared with TRBD1. V was clipped by 0 bases and J by 3 bases; unmatched bases: 9. Germline CDR1 SGDLS, CDR2 YYNGEE. The CDR3 has 16 amino acids. This CDR3 reads CASSVGGRTGSYEQYF. Written as DNA, the CDR3 is TGTGCCAGCAGCGTAGGGGGGCGGACAGGTAGCTACGAGCAGTACTTC.

The chain links TRBV4-1 to TRBJ1-4; the D gene is possibly TRBD1 (6 bases). The CDR3 extends over 15 amino acids. CDR1 is MGHRA and CDR2 is YSYEKL in the germline V gene. Between the trimmed V and J ends, which lost 0 bases and 5 bases, there was a span of 10 bases. In nucleotides, the CDR3 is TGCGCCAGCAGCCAAGATCCAGGGGAAAATGAAAAACTGTTTTTT. Amino acids: CASSQDPGENEKLFF.

This chain uses TRBV28 with TRBJ2-7, with 12 bases identical to TRBD2. The CDR3 has 17 amino acids. V was clipped by 6 bases and J by 0 bases; unmatched bases: 9. Per germline, CDR1 MDHEN and CDR2 SYDVKM. The CDR3, as DNA: TGTGCCAGCAGCCCCGGACTAGCGGGAATTAGCTCCTACGAGCAGTACTTC. Protein: CASSPGLAGISSYEQYF.